This is a list of T cell receptor beta chains from one sample in a study of blood T cell repertoires in COVID-19. Repertoires were generated with immunoSEQ multiplex PCR, while TCRdb's copy carries only in-frame clones and drops some. The top ten clones hold 1.5% to 2% of a sample with around 260,000 clones, about 86% of them seen once. Sequencing used peripheral blood. All receptors derive from a man aged 25 to 45 with active or convalescent COVID-19. Both conserved end residues are part of each CDR3. A D gene is named only where the DNA matches it firmly. Clone size, where shown, is once, few, many, or a class for clones that have expanded.

D | J | size | V | CDR3 | DNA
- | TRBJ2-3 | - | TRBV3-1/TRBV3-2 | CASSQERRYRTDTQYF | TGTGCCAGCAGCCAAGAGAGGAGGTACCGCACAGATACGCAGTATTTT
TRBD2 | TRBJ2-1 | - | TRBV7-9 | CATPRGGSYNEQFF | TGTGCCACCCCCCGGGGGGGCTCCTACAATGAGCAGTTCTTC
TRBD2 | TRBJ2-7 | - | TRBV7-6 | CASSLRGGTSGSYEQYF | TGTGCCAGCAGCTTACGGGGGGGGACTAGCGGTTCCTACGAGCAGTACTTC
- | TRBJ2-7 | - | TRBV19 | CASSTGYEQYF | TGTGCCAGTAGTACGGGCTACGAGCAGTACTTC
TRBD1 | TRBJ2-7 | - | TRBV7-6 | CASSLDPRTGDYEQYF | TGTGCCAGCAGCTTAGATCCAAGGACAGGGGACTACGAGCAGTACTTC
TRBD2 | TRBJ2-5 | - | TRBV5-1 | CASSEDTSGQETQYF | TGCGCCAGCAGCGAAGATACTAGCGGCCAAGAGACCCAGTACTTC
- | TRBJ2-1 | - | TRBV27 | CASSFGDNEQFF | TGTGCCAGCAGTTTCGGGGACAATGAGCAGTTCTTC
TRBD1 | TRBJ1-3 | - | TRBV5-1 | CASSPEGPGGFSGNTIYF | TGCGCCAGCAGCCCCGAGGGTCCAGGGGGTTTTTCTGGAAACACCATATATTTT
- | TRBJ1-5 | - | TRBV18 | CASSLGENQPQHF | TGTGCCAGCTCCCTAGGAGAGAATCAGCCCCAGCATTTT
TRBD1 | TRBJ2-5 | - | TRBV2 | CASTRGQLQETQYF | TGTGCCAGCACCCGGGGACAGTTACAAGAGACCCAGTACTTC
TRBD1 | TRBJ1-2 | - | TRBV30 | CASGGNYGYTF | TGTGCCTCAGGGGGGAACTATGGCTACACCTTC
- | TRBJ1-5 | - | TRBV4-1 | CASSQHDEQGSQPQHF | TGCGCCAGCAGCCAACATGATGAGCAGGGTAGTCAGCCCCAGCATTTT
TRBD1 | TRBJ2-7 | once | TRBV18 | CASSPNRGLSHEQYF | TGTGCCAGCTCACCTAACAGGGGGCTCTCACACGAGCAGTACTTC
TRBD2 | TRBJ2-5 | - | TRBV5-1 | CASSPSGTETQYF | TGCGCCAGCAGCCCCAGCGGGACGGAGACCCAGTACTTC
- | TRBJ1-6 | - | TRBV14 | CASSNNVLSPLHF | TGTGCCAGCAGCAACAATGTCCTCTCACCCCTCCACTTT
- | TRBJ1-1 | - | TRBV4-1 | CASSQDRGEDTEAFF | TGCGCCAGCAGCCAAGATAGGGGCGAGGACACTGAAGCTTTCTTT
TRBD1 | TRBJ1-3 | - | TRBV9 | CASSMTGSGNTIYF | TGTGCCAGCAGCATGACAGGGTCTGGAAACACCATATATTTT
TRBD1 | TRBJ2-1 | - | TRBV19 | CASSISGGAPNEQFF | TGTGCCAGTAGTATCTCAGGGGGCGCCCCCAATGAGCAGTTCTTC
TRBD1 | TRBJ1-1 | - | TRBV5-4 | CASSLASGTASEAFF | TGTGCCAGCAGCTTGGCCTCCGGGACAGCAAGTGAAGCTTTCTTT
TRBD1 | TRBJ2-7 | - | TRBV15 | CATSRDSPVSGGWYEQYF | TGTGCCACCAGCAGAGATTCCCCCGTCTCAGGGGGCTGGTACGAGCAGTACTTC
TRBD2 | TRBJ2-3 | - | TRBV7-9 | CASSPTTSGGANTDTQYF | TGTGCCAGCAGCCCGACGACTAGCGGGGGGGCTAACACAGATACGCAGTATTTT
- | TRBJ2-2 | - | TRBV5-4 | CASSLTVTANTGELFF | TGTGCCAGCAGCTTAACGGTGACAGCGAACACCGGGGAGCTGTTTTTT
- | TRBJ2-7 | - | TRBV6-1 | CASSYLRHEQYF | TGTGCCAGCAGCTACCTGCGCCACGAGCAGTACTTC
- | TRBJ1-1 | - | TRBV21-1 | CASSKQVRENTEAFF | TGTGCCAGCAGCAAACAAGTGCGGGAGAACACTGAAGCTTTCTTT
- | TRBJ1-5 | once | TRBV19 | CASSIDSSQQPQHF | TGTGCCAGTAGTATAGACAGTTCTCAACAGCCCCAGCATTTT
TRBD1 | TRBJ1-2 | - | TRBV30 | CAWSVPGTARTYGYTF | TGTGCCTGGAGTGTACCGGGGACAGCCAGAACCTATGGCTACACCTTC
- | TRBJ2-5 | - | TRBV11-3 | CASSLGTGRLETQYF | TGTGCCAGCAGCCTAGGCACAGGGCGATTAGAGACCCAGTACTTC
TRBD1 | TRBJ2-7 | - | TRBV7-2 | CASSFQGAGYEQYF | TGTGCCAGCAGCTTCCAGGGGGCAGGGTACGAGCAGTACTTC
- | TRBJ2-5 | once | TRBV7-2 | CAIQGGAAPETQYF | TGTGCCATACAGGGTGGGGCGGCCCCAGAGACCCAGTACTTC
- | TRBJ1-4 | once | TRBV11-1 | CASPLVGRTTNEKLFF | TGTGCCAGCCCCCTTGTGGGGAGAACAACTAATGAAAAACTGTTTTTT
TRBD2 | TRBJ2-3 | once | TRBV13 | CASSSTGAGEDDPTDTQYF | TGTGCCAGCAGCTCGACCGGCGCGGGGGAAGACGATCCCACAGATACGCAGTATTTT
- | TRBJ2-2 | once | TRBV30 | CAWTNTRRRVSTGELFF | TGTGCCTGGACCAACACCCGCCGCAGGGTGAGCACCGGGGAGCTGTTTTTT
- | TRBJ1-6 | - | TRBV7-2 | CASSPSRGVVGSPLHF | TGTGCCAGCAGCCCGAGCCGGGGGGTAGTAGGATCACCCCTCCACTTT
- | TRBJ1-2 | - | TRBV27 | CASSSPGSGYGYTF | TGTGCCAGCAGTTCCCCAGGGTCGGGCTATGGCTACACCTTC
TRBD1 | TRBJ1-4 | - | TRBV4-3 | CASSQDTGELTLFF | TGCGCCAGCAGCCAAGATACAGGGGAATTGACATTGTTTTTT
- | TRBJ2-2 | once | TRBV7-9 | CASSLGAGELFF | TGTGCCAGCAGCCTGGGCGCCGGGGAGCTGTTTTTT
TRBD2 | TRBJ2-3 | - | TRBV2 | CASSVGGGTSTDTQYF | TGTGCCAGCAGTGTCGGCGGGGGGACTAGCACAGATACGCAGTATTTT
- | TRBJ1-1 | once | TRBV9 | CASSADAGMNTEAFF | TGTGCCAGCAGCGCCGATGCAGGGATGAACACTGAAGCTTTCTTT
TRBD2 | TRBJ2-3 | few | TRBV27 | CASSTSGGAVGTQYF | TGTGCCAGCAGCACTAGCGGGGGGGCAGTCGGTACGCAGTATTTT
TRBD1 | TRBJ1-3 | - | TRBV7-2 | CASSLGQGAGGNTIYF | TGTGCCAGCAGCCTAGGACAGGGAGCAGGAGGAAACACCATATATTTT
TRBD1 | TRBJ2-1 | few | TRBV30 | CASPGDRGSNEQFF | TGTGCCTCCCCCGGGGACAGGGGCTCGAATGAGCAGTTCTTC
- | TRBJ1-3 | - | TRBV7-9 | CASSPEGSSSGNTIYF | TGTGCCAGCAGCCCGGAGGGGAGTAGCTCTGGAAACACCATATATTTT
TRBD1 | TRBJ1-2 | few | TRBV2 | CASSEDLWDSGNYGYTF | TGTGCCAGCAGTGAAGATCTGTGGGACAGTGGTAACTATGGCTACACCTTC
- | TRBJ2-1 | - | TRBV20-1 | CSAALIYEQFF | TGCAGTGCTGCCCTAATCTATGAGCAGTTCTTC
- | TRBJ1-6 | - | TRBV28 | CASSLVREGYSPLHF | TGTGCCAGCAGTTTGGTCCGGGAGGGGTATTCACCCCTCCACTTT
- | TRBJ1-2 | - | TRBV7-8 | CASSPQANYGYTF | TGTGCCAGCAGCCCACAGGCTAACTATGGCTACACCTTC
- | TRBJ1-5 | once | TRBV12-3/TRBV12-4 | CASSRGSFEPQHF | TGTGCCAGCAGTCGAGGCAGTTTTGAGCCCCAGCATTTT
- | TRBJ1-5 | - | TRBV18 | CASSPLDNQPQHF | TGTGCCAGCTCACCATTAGACAATCAGCCCCAGCATTTT
- | TRBJ2-7 | few | TRBV7-9 | CASSRSAYEQYF | TGTGCCAGCAGCCGTTCGGCCTACGAGCAGTACTTC
TRBD1 | TRBJ1-1 | - | TRBV19 | CASSTQGQGDTEAFF | TGTGCCAGTAGTACACAGGGACAGGGGGACACTGAAGCTTTCTTT
- | TRBJ2-7 | once | TRBV3-1/TRBV3-2 | CASSGQGIHEQYF | TGTGCCAGCAGCGGCCAGGGAATCCACGAGCAGTACTTC
- | TRBJ2-7 | - | TRBV6-6 | CASSPLAEQYF | TGTGCCAGCAGTCCCCTCGCGGAGCAGTACTTC
TRBD2 | TRBJ2-1 | - | TRBV27 | CASSLSAGGLYNEQFF | TGTGCCAGCAGTCTCTCAGCGGGGGGACTCTACAATGAGCAGTTCTTC
- | TRBJ1-2 | - | TRBV29-1 | CSVGTPLGSYGYTF | TGCAGCGTGGGGACACCATTGGGGTCATATGGCTACACCTTC